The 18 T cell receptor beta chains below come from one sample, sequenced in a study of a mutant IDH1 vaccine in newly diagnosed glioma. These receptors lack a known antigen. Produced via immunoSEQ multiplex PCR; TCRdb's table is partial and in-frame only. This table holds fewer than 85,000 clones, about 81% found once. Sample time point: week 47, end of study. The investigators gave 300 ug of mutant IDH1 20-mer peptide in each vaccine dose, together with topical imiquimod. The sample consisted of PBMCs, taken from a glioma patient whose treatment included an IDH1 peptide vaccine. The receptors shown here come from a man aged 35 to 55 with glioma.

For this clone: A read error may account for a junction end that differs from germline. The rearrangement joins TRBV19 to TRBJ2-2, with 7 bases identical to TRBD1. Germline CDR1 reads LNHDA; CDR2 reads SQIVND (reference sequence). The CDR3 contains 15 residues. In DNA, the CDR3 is TGTGCCAGTAGCATAGGGACAGAAAACACCGGGGAGCTGTTTTTT. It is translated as CASSIGTENTGELFF.

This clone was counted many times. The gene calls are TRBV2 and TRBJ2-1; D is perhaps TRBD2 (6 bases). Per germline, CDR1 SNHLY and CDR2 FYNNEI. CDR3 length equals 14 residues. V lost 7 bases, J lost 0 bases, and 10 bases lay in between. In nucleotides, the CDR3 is TGTGCCAGCACTCGCGGGATCTCCTACAATGAGCAGTTCTTC. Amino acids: CASTRGISYNEQFF.

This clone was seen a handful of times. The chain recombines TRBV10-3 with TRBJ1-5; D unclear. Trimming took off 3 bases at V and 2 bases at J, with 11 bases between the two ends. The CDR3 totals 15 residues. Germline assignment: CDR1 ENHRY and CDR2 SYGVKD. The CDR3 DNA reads TGTGCCATCAGTGAAGGTTCGGTCCGCAATCAGCCCCAGCATTTT. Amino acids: CAISEGSVRNQPQHF.

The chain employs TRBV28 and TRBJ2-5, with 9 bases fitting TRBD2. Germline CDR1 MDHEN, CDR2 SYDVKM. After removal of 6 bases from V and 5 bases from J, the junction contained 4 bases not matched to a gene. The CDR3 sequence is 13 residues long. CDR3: CASRIAGVETQYF. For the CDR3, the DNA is TGTGCCAGCAGAATAGCGGGAGTGGAGACCCAGTACTTC.

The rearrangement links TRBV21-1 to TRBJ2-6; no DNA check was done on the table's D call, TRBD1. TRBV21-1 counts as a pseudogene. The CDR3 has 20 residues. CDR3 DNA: TGTGCCAGCAGCAAAGAAGGTAACAGGAACAAGAGCTCTGGGGCCAACGTCCTGACTTTC. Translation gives CASSKEGNRNKSSGANVLTF.

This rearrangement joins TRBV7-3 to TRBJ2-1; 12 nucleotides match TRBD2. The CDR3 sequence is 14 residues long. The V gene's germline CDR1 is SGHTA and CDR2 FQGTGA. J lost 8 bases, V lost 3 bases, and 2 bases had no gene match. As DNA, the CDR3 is TGTGCCAGCAGCTTCCTAGCGGGAGGGGATGAGCAGTTCTTC. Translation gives CASSFLAGGDEQFF.

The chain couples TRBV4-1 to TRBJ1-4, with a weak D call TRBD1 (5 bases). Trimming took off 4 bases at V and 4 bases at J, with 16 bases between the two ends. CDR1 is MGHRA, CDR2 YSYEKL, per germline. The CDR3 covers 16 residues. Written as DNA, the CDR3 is TGCGCCAGCAGCCTGGAGGGGAGCGGGATTAATGAAAAACTGTTTTTT. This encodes CASSLEGSGINEKLFF.

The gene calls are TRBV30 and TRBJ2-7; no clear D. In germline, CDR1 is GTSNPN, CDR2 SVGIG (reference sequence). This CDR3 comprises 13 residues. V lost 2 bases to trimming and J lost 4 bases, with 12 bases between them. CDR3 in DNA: TGTGCCTGGAGTACCATCCGGAGTTACGAGCAGTACTTC. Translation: CAWSTIRSYEQYF.

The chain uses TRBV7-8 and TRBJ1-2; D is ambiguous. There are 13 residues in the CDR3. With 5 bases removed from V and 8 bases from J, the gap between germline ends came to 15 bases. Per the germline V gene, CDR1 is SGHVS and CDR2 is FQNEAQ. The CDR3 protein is CASSTEPGGGYTF. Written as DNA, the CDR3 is TGTGCCAGCAGCACAGAGCCGGGTGGAGGCTACACCTTC.

The CDR3 here is CASSIGHFYEQYF. The CDR3, as DNA: TGTGCCAGCAGCATCGGACACTTCTACGAGCAGTACTTC. The V gene is TRBV5-6, the J gene TRBJ2-5, with D perhaps matching TRBD1 (5 bases). The J call may be in error: the DNA end matches TRBJ2-7 better. The CDR3 is 13 amino acids. Germline V gene sequence: CDR1 SGHDT, CDR2 YYEEEE.

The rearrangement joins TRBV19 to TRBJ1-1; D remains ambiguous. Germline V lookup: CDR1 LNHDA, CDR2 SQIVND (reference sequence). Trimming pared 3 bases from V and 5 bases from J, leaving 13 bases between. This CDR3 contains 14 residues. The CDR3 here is CASSIGPMGTEAFF. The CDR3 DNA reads TGTGCCAGTAGTATCGGTCCTATGGGGACTGAAGCTTTCTTT.

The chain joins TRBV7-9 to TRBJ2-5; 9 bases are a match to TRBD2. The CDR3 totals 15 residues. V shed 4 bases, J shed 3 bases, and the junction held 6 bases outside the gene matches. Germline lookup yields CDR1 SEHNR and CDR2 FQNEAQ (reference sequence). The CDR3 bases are TGTGCCAGCAGCTACCCGGGACTAGCAGAAGAGACCCAGTACTTC. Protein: CASSYPGLAEETQYF.

The CDR3 region has the DNA TGTGCCAGCAGCTTTAGCGGGGGGACTAATGAGCAGTTCTTC. Translated, it gives CASSFSGGTNEQFF. The genes are TRBV7-6 and TRBJ2-1; 10 positions agree with TRBD2. V lost 3 bases to trimming and J lost 7 bases; unmatched junction nucleotides: 3. Germline V lookup: CDR1 SGHVS, CDR2 FNYEAQ. The CDR3 runs to 14 residues. Combining the CDR3 with reference TRBV7-6 and TRBJ2-1 gives the whole variable domain GAGVSQSPRYKVTKRGQDVALRCDPISGHVSLYWYRQALGQGPEFLTYFNYEAQQDKSGLPNDRFSAERPEGSISTLTIQRTEQRDSAMYRCASSFSGGTNEQFFGPGTRLTVL.

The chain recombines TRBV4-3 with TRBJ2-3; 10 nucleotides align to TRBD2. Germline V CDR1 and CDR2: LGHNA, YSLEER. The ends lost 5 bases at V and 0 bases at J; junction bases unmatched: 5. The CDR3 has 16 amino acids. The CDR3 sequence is CASSYSGGSSTDTQYF. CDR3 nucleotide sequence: TGCGCCAGCAGCTATAGCGGGGGGTCTAGCACAGATACGCAGTATTTT.

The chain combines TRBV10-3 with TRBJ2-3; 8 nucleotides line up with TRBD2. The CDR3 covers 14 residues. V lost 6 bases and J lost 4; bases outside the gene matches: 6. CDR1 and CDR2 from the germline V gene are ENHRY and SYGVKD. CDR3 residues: CAIRQSGGADTQYF. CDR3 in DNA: TGTGCCATCAGGCAAAGCGGGGGTGCAGATACGCAGTATTTT.

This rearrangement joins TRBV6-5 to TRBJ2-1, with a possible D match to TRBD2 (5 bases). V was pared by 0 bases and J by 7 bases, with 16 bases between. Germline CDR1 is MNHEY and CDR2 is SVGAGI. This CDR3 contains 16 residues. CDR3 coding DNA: TGTGCCAGCAGTTACTCGGACGGGGTTGTTAGAAATGAGCAGTTCTTC. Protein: CASSYSDGVVRNEQFF.

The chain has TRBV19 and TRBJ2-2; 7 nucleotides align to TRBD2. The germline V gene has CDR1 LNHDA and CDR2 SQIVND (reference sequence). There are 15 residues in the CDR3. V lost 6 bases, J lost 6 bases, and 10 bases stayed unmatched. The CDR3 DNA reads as TGTGCCAGTAGAGGGGCGGGAGTTAAGGCCGGGGAGCTGTTTTTT. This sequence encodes CASRGAGVKAGELFF.

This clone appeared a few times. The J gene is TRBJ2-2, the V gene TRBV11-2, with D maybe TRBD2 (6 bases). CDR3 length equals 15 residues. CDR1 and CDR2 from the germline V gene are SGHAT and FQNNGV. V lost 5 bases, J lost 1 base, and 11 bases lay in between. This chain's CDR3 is CASSLQRVNTGELFF. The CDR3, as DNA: TGTGCCAGCAGCCTCCAGCGGGTGAACACCGGGGAGCTGTTTTTT.